The 25 T cell receptor beta chains listed next were all sequenced from one sample in a study of cytomegalovirus exposure and HLA in healthy donors. Clones were sequenced by immunoSEQ multiplex PCR, and TCRdb holds only the in-frame ones, with some missing. This table holds under 150,000 clones, approximately 90% found once. The source material was PBMCs. These receptors all come from a man aged 18 to 30 in good health and CMV-seronegative.

V and J are TRBV5-5 and TRBJ2-3; 9 bases agree with TRBD2. The CDR3 runs 15 residues. With V trimmed by 1 base and J by 5 bases, 5 bases remained unmatched. Germline V CDR1 and CDR2: SGHKS, YYEKEE (reference sequence). The CDR3 DNA follows: TGTGCCAGCAGCTTGTGGCGGGAGGGCTTAGATACGCAGTATTTT. Its translation: CASSLWREGLDTQYF.

The chain joins TRBV6-6 to TRBJ1-3, with D possibly TRBD1 on 5 matching bases. The CDR3 is 13 residues long. Between the trimmed V and J ends, which lost 5 bases and 4 bases, there was a span of 9 bases. From germline, CDR1 is MNHNY and CDR2 SVGAGI (reference sequence). CDR3 in DNA: TGTGCCAGCAGTCAGGGTGGAGGAAACACCATATATTTT. Translation gives CASSQGGGNTIYF.

The rearrangement uses TRBV27 and TRBJ2-1; TRBD1 agrees at 7 bases. Germline assignment: CDR1 MNHEY and CDR2 SMNVEV (reference sequence). The CDR3 sequence is 16 residues long. Trimming removed 6 bases from V and 0 bases from J; junction bases left unmatched: 8. Here the CDR3 reads CASSSPGQSSYNEQFF. The CDR3 nucleotides read TGTGCCAGCAGCTCACCGGGACAGAGCTCCTACAATGAGCAGTTCTTC.

This sequence joins TRBV5-6 and TRBJ2-5; D ambiguous. CDR1 SGHDT and CDR2 YYEEEE come from the germline V gene. The length of the CDR3 is 13 residues. The V and J ends lost 0 bases and 3 bases respectively, with 6 bases between them. CDR3 in amino acids: CASSLAPKETQYF. The CDR3 DNA reads TGTGCCAGCAGCTTGGCCCCCAAAGAGACCCAGTACTTC.

This clone was observed a handful of times. This chain uses TRBV5-5 with TRBJ2-7, with D possibly matching TRBD2 (5 bases). From germline, CDR1 is SGHKS and CDR2 YYEKEE (reference sequence). V shed 0 bases and J shed 3 bases, with 13 bases lying between them. The CDR3 has 15 residues. The DNA for the CDR3 is TGTGCCAGCAGCTTGGATTGCTGGCGGGTCTACGAGCAGTACGTC. Its translation: CASSLDCWRVYEQYV.

The rearrangement links TRBV6-5 to TRBJ1-4, with a weak D call TRBD1 (5 bases). Germline V gene sequence: CDR1 MNHEY, CDR2 SVGAGI. The CDR3 is 16 residues long. Trimming cost V 2 bases and J 3 bases, with 13 bases left between them. The CDR3 region is CASSYGQGRANEKLFF. In DNA, the CDR3 is TGTGCCAGCAGTTACGGGCAGGGCCGGGCTAATGAAAAACTGTTTTTT.

The V call is TRBV9, the J call TRBJ1-3; tentatively, D is TRBD1 (5 bases). Looked up from germline, CDR1 is SGDLS and CDR2 is YYNGEE. The CDR3 totals 15 residues. The germline V and J ends were trimmed by 3 bases and 0 bases, with 10 bases remaining between them. In DNA form, the CDR3 reads TGTGCCAGCAGCGAAACAGGCGTCTCTGGAAACACCATATATTTT. Its protein is CASSETGVSGNTIYF.

The rearrangement joins TRBV2 to TRBJ2-1; the match to TRBD2 covers 9 bases. Trimming cost V 4 bases and J 6 bases; bases outside gene matches: 7. CDR1 and CDR2 (germline): SNHLY, FYNNEI. This CDR3 comprises 15 residues. The CDR3 protein is CASSVSSGMINEQFF. CDR3 sequence (DNA): TGTGCCAGCAGTGTTTCTAGCGGGATGATCAATGAGCAGTTCTTC.

Written as DNA, the CDR3 is TGTGCCAGCAGGGGACAGGGGTGGACTGAAGCTTTCTTT. It yields the protein CASRGQGWTEAFF. This sequence joins TRBV21-1 and TRBJ1-1; the table's D call, TRBD1, was not checked against the DNA. TRBV21-1 represents a pseudogene. CDR3 length: 13 amino acids.

This chain uses TRBV6-1 with TRBJ1-1; possibly TRBD1 for D (6 bases). There are 14 residues in the CDR3. CDR1 MNHNS and CDR2 SASEGT come from the germline V gene. The V and J ends lost 10 bases and 2 bases respectively, with 17 bases between them. CDR3: CATLPGHSNTEAFF. In DNA form, the CDR3 reads TGTGCCACGTTACCGGGACACTCCAACACTGAAGCTTTCTTT.

This chain links TRBV5-8 with TRBJ2-7; weak D call: TRBD1 (6 bases). In germline, CDR1 is SGHTS, CDR2 YDEGEE. This CDR3 is 13 amino acids long. V dropped 1 base and J dropped 2 bases, with 7 bases sitting between them. CDR3 sequence reads: CASSLNRAYEQYV. The CDR3 bases are TGTGCCAGCAGCTTGAACAGGGCCTACGAGCAGTACGTC.

The rearrangement joins TRBV11-2 to TRBJ1-1; 7 nucleotides match TRBD1. CDR1 is SGHAT, CDR2 FQNNGV, per germline. V lost 5 bases, J lost 2 bases, and 8 bases stayed unmatched. The CDR3 contains 15 residues. CDR3 sequence: CASSPTGARNTEAFF. In DNA form, the CDR3 reads TGTGCCAGCAGCCCTACAGGGGCAAGAAACACTGAAGCTTTCTTT.

The chain recombines TRBV30 with TRBJ1-2; D unclear. The V and J ends lost 0 bases and 4 bases respectively, with 9 bases between them. The length of the CDR3 is 13 residues. Germline CDR1 and CDR2: GTSNPN and SVGIG (reference sequence). This CDR3 reads CAWSVPGIYGYTF. The CDR3 region has the DNA TGTGCCTGGAGTGTACCAGGAATCTATGGCTACACCTTC. Drawing the rest from reference TRBV30 and TRBJ1-2, the complete variable domain is SQTIHQWPATLVQPVGSPLSLECTVEGTSNPNLYWYRQAAGRGLQLLFYSVGIGQISSEVPQNLSASRPQDRQFILSSKKLLLSDSGFYLCAWSVPGIYGYTFGSGTRLTVV.

This chain connects TRBV18 to TRBJ2-4, with D tentatively TRBD2 (5 bases). Between the trimmed V and J ends, which lost 3 bases and 0 bases, there was a span of 12 bases. Germline V gene sequence: CDR1 KGHSH, CDR2 LQKENI. The CDR3 extends over 16 amino acids. The CDR3 protein is CASSPDSEIAKNIQYF. CDR3 nucleotides: TGTGCCAGCTCACCGGACTCGGAGATAGCCAAAAACATTCAGTACTTC.

V and J are TRBV5-6 and TRBJ1-1, with 12 bases that match TRBD1. Germline V gene lookup returns CDR1 SGHDT and CDR2 YYEEEE. The CDR3 covers 17 residues. Trimming cost V 1 base and J 3 bases; bases outside gene matches: 7. For the CDR3, the DNA is TGTGCCAGCAGCTTGAGGGGGACAGGGGGCCAGGACACTGAAGCTTTCTTT. This encodes CASSLRGTGGQDTEAFF.

The chain employs TRBV7-8 and TRBJ2-5; 12 bases map to TRBD2. V gave up 4 bases and J gave up 2 bases; unmatched junction bases: 5. In germline, CDR1 is SGHVS, CDR2 FQNEAQ. There are 16 residues in the CDR3. The CDR3 DNA follows: TGTGCCAGCAGCTCGGGACTAGCGGGCTTACAAGAGACCCAGTACTTC. Translated, it gives CASSSGLAGLQETQYF.

This clone turned up a few times. V is TRBV11-1 and J is TRBJ2-7; 8 bases match TRBD1. From germline, CDR1 is SGHAT and CDR2 FQDESV (reference sequence). The CDR3 has 15 amino acids. Germline trimming cut 1 base from V and 5 bases from J; bases unmatched to any gene: 7. The CDR3: CASSLGSRGQDEQYF. The CDR3 DNA is TGTGCCAGCAGCTTAGGGAGCAGGGGGCAAGACGAGCAGTACTTC. The full variable domain, completed using reference TRBV11-1 and TRBJ2-7, is EAEVAQSPRYKITEKSQAVAFWCDPISGHATLYWYRQILGQGPELLVQFQDESVVDDSQLPKDRFSAERLKGVDSTLKIQPAELGDSAMYLCASSLGSRGQDEQYFGPGTRLTVT.

V gene TRBV14 combines with J gene TRBJ2-5, with TRBD2 matching over 10 bases. Germline lookup yields CDR1 SGHDN and CDR2 FVKESK. The V and J ends lost 3 bases and 4 bases, in that order; junction bases with no gene match: 5. This CDR3 has 15 amino acids. CDR3 DNA: TGTGCCAGCAGCCAGCTCCCTAGCGGGGGAGAGACCCAGTACTTC. Protein product: CASSQLPSGGETQYF.

This chain joins TRBV5-1 and TRBJ2-1; TRBD2 matches at 8 bases. Germline CDR1 reads SGHRS; CDR2 reads YFSETQ. The CDR3 extends over 13 amino acids. V gave up 2 bases and J gave up 7 bases; unmatched junction bases: 2. DNA for the CDR3: TGCGCCAGCAGCTTTGAGCGGGGGAATGAGCAGTTCTTC. Its translation is CASSFERGNEQFF.

The V call is TRBV5-3, the J call TRBJ2-7; TRBD2 is a possible D gene (6 bases). TRBV5-3 carries the ORF label, with uncertain function. Trimming took off 8 bases at V and 3 bases at J, with 12 bases between the two ends. This CDR3 spans 12 amino acids. The CDR3 loop reads CARRLSGYEQYV. The DNA of the CDR3 is TGTGCCAGGCGGCTTAGCGGCTACGAGCAGTACGTC.

CDR3 residues: CAWSVLGQTSSYNEQFF. DNA for the CDR3: TGTGCCTGGAGTGTACTAGGGCAGACTAGCTCCTACAATGAGCAGTTCTTC. The chain uses TRBV30 and TRBJ2-1, with D possibly matching TRBD2 (6 bases). From germline, CDR1 is GTSNPN and CDR2 SVGIG (reference sequence). With 0 bases removed from V and 0 bases from J, the gap between germline ends came to 15 bases. There are 17 residues in the CDR3.

The chain uses TRBV2 and TRBJ1-6; maybe TRBD1 (6 bases). From germline, CDR1 is SNHLY and CDR2 FYNNEI. This CDR3 spans 15 amino acids. V lost 5 bases and J 2 bases, leaving 10 bases between the germline ends. The CDR3 nucleotides read TGTGCCAGCAGTAACAGGGCTACCTATAATTCACCCCTCCACTTT. Encoded protein: CASSNRATYNSPLHF.

This clone appeared a few times. The chain is built from TRBV27 and TRBJ1-1; D remains unclear. From germline, CDR1 is MNHEY and CDR2 SMNVEV (reference sequence). Trimming left V 6 bases short and J 9 bases short, with 5 bases between. There are 9 residues in the CDR3. The CDR3 loop reads CASSPKAFF. CDR3 nucleotides: TGTGCCAGCAGCCCAAAAGCTTTCTTT.

This chain joins TRBV4-1 and TRBJ2-3, with 8 bases lining up with TRBD2. V shed 1 base and J 5 bases; nucleotides not matched to a gene: 2. The V gene's germline CDR1 is MGHRA and CDR2 YSYEKL. The CDR3 has 14 residues. In DNA, the CDR3 is TGCGCCAGCAGCCAAGCTAGCGGGTTAGATACGCAGTATTTT. The encoded protein is CASSQASGLDTQYF.

V and J are TRBV9 and TRBJ1-6; TRBD1 might be the D (5 bases). This CDR3 is 12 amino acids long. The V end was cut by 7 bases, the J end by 5 bases, with 7 bases between. Germline CDR1 is SGDLS and CDR2 is YYNGEE. DNA of the CDR3: TGTGCCAGCGGGGGGAATAATTCACCCCTCCACTTT. This codes for CASGGNNSPLHF.